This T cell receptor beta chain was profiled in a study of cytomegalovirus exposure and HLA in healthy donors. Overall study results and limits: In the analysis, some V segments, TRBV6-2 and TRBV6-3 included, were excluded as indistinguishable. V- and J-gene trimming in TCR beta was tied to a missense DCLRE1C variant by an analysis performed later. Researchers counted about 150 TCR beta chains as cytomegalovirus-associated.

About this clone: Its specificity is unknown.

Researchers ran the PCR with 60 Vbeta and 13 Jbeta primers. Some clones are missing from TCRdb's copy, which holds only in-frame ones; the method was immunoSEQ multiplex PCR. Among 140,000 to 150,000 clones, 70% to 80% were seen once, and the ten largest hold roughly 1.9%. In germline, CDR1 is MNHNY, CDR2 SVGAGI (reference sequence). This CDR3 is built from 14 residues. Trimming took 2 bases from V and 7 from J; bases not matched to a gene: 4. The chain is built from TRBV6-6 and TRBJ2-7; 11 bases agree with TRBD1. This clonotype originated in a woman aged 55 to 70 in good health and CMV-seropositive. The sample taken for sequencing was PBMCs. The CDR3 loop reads CASSYPGTGGEQYF. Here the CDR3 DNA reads TGTGCCAGCAGTTACCCTGGGACAGGGGGGGAGCAGTACTTC.